The clone carrying this T cell receptor beta chain was counted ten times or more. These data belong to a study of response to subunit inactivated influenza vaccine. From germline, CDR1 is SQVTM and CDR2 ANQGSEA. The CDR3 has 15 amino acids. The V and J ends lost 5 bases and 3 bases, in that order; junction bases with no gene match: 12. TCRdb passed the RT-PCR reads through MiXCR, listing each CDR3 protein once. The sample lists under 200,000 distinct CDR3 sequences, roughly a tenth seen once, with 9.5% to 15% in the top ten. The chain is built from TRBV29-1 and TRBJ2-7; 8 bases map to TRBD1. The source was non-naive T cells sorted from PBMCs, collected about 40 days after vaccination. The sequence was obtained from a man aged 45-60 years who received an inactivated influenza vaccine. The CDR3 sequence is CSVMTIDRGGYEQYF. CDR3 sequence (DNA): TGCAGCGTTATGACGATAGACAGGGGAGGCTACGAGCAGTACTTC.